This entry is about one T cell receptor beta chain. As yet, its antigen is unknown. These data originate in a study of T cells in localized non-small cell lung cancer. General study findings and limits: Uninvolved adjacent lung showed peak T cell clonality, exceeding tumor. Since sequencing was restricted to only one region of the tumor, intratumor heterogeneity remains a possibility.

Repertoires were generated with immunoSEQ multiplex PCR, while TCRdb's copy carries only in-frame clones and drops some. The sample consists of more than 30,000 clones, under 90% of them appearing once. This CDR3 is built from 13 residues. Trimming stripped 8 bases from V and 7 bases from J, with 14 bases between. The germline CDR1 and CDR2 sequences are MNHEY and SMNVEV (reference sequence). The genes are TRBV27 and TRBJ1-4; D remains unclear. This sample comprised peripheral blood, obtained before any cancer treatment. The origin of this receptor is a male donor at least 60 years old with stage III lung adenocarcinoma. DNA for the CDR3: TGTGCCAGCGGGCGACCCCCGGGTGAAAAACTGTTTTTT. Amino acids: CASGRPPGEKLFF. The full variable domain, its missing parts supplied by reference TRBV27 and TRBJ1-4, is EAQVTQNPRYLITVTGKKLTVTCSQNMNHEYMSWYRQDPGLGLRQIYYSMNVEVTDKGDVPEGYKVSRKEKRNFPLILESPSPNQTSLYFCASGRPPGEKLFFGSGTQLSVL.